This entry lists 17 T cell receptor beta chains sequenced from one sample in a study of high-grade serous ovarian cancer treatment subgroups. The tumor samples were collected prior to definitive surgery or chemotherapy. Libraries were prepared by immunoSEQ multiplex PCR; TCRdb keeps only in-frame clonotypes and omits some of them. Here the sample spans 3,000 or so clones, 63% being singletons. Sequences were obtained from tumor tissue. The receptors derive from a human donor with high-grade serous ovarian cancer.

The chain carries TRBV5-4 and TRBJ1-6; TRBD1 matches at 7 bases. CDR3 size: 16 residues. Unmatched junction bases numbered 11, after V lost 6 bases and J lost 5 bases. Germline CDR1 SGHNT, CDR2 YYREEE (reference sequence). The DNA of the CDR3 is TGTGCCAGCACAGGGGGTAGTCGGGGCAATAATTCACCCCTCCACTTT. Encoded protein: CASTGGSRGNNSPLHF.

This chain uses TRBV19 with TRBJ1-1; TRBD1 matches at 7 bases. The junction had 7 bases not matched to a gene; V was cut back by 5 bases and J by 1 base. Looked up from germline, CDR1 is LNHDA and CDR2 is SQIVND (reference sequence). This CDR3 is 15 amino acids long. The CDR3 reads CASSAPGQRNTEAFF. The CDR3 DNA reads as TGTGCCAGTAGTGCGCCGGGACAGCGGAACACTGAAGCTTTCTTT.

This rearrangement joins TRBV10-3 to TRBJ2-5; 10 bases match TRBD2. Germline CDR1 is ENHRY and CDR2 is SYGVKD. The CDR3 consists of 15 residues. J lost 1 base, V lost 5 bases, and 4 bases had no gene match. The CDR3 is CAISSPSGGQETQYF. As DNA, the CDR3 is TGTGCCATCAGTAGTCCTAGCGGGGGCCAAGAGACCCAGTACTTC.

This chain uses TRBV7-9 with TRBJ2-7; 7 bases align to TRBD1. Trimming at V came to 5 bases and at J to 3 bases, leaving 4 bases not matched to a gene. There are 13 residues in the CDR3. CDR1 SEHNR and CDR2 FQNEAQ come from the germline V gene (reference sequence). CDR3 region: CASSLTGLYEQYF. DNA for the CDR3: TGTGCCAGCAGCCTGACAGGGCTCTACGAGCAGTACTTC.

V usage is TRBV18 and J usage is TRBJ2-7; 7 bases agree with TRBD2. Unmatched junction bases numbered 8, after V lost 5 bases and J lost 4 bases. The CDR3 sequence is 14 residues long. Germline V CDR1 and CDR2: KGHSH, LQKENI. CDR3 loop: CASSGGLGRYEQYF. CDR3 in DNA: TGTGCCAGCTCAGGCGGACTAGGAAGGTACGAGCAGTACTTC.

The rearrangement joins TRBV7-8 to TRBJ2-7, with 10 positions matching TRBD2. The CDR3 is 15 amino acids. With 5 bases clipped from V and 4 bases from J, the junction kept 8 bases outside the gene matches. The V gene's germline CDR1 is SGHVS and CDR2 FQNEAQ. CDR3 residues: CASSNRLAGDYEQYF. The CDR3, as DNA: TGTGCCAGCAGCAATAGACTAGCGGGTGATTACGAGCAGTACTTC.

The J gene is TRBJ1-2, the V gene TRBV5-4, with TRBD1 identical over 7 bases. V gave up 1 base and J gave up 5 bases; unmatched junction bases: 5. CDR1 is SGHNT, CDR2 YYREEE, per germline (reference sequence). CDR3 length: 14 residues. DNA for the CDR3: TGTGCCAGCAGCTTGTCAGGGGGGGAGTATGGCTACACCTTC. It translates to CASSLSGGEYGYTF.

The chain recombines TRBV7-2 with TRBJ1-5, with TRBD1 as a possible D gene (5 bases). Germline V lookup: CDR1 SGHTA, CDR2 FQGNSA. V lost 5 bases and J 0 bases, leaving 11 bases between the germline ends. This CDR3 region has 15 residues. The CDR3 DNA reads as TGTGCCAGCAGCCAGGGCCGGGGTAGCAATCAGCCCCAGCATTTT. Translating it yields CASSQGRGSNQPQHF.

CDR3 in amino acids: CASSIYSRGELFF. CDR3 coding DNA: TGTGCCAGTAGTATTTACAGTCGGGGGGAGCTGTTTTTT. V usage is TRBV19 and J usage is TRBJ2-2; D unresolved. Per germline, CDR1 LNHDA and CDR2 SQIVND (reference sequence). The V end was cut by 3 bases, the J end by 8 bases, with 10 bases between. The CDR3 runs to 13 residues.

The rearrangement uses TRBV19 and TRBJ2-5, with D maybe TRBD1 (5 bases). This CDR3 region has 14 residues. Germline loops: CDR1 LNHDA, CDR2 SQIVND (reference sequence). The V gene lost 7 bases and the J gene lost 5 bases, with 17 bases spanning the gap. This CDR3 reads CASTRGAHMETQYF. In DNA form, the CDR3 reads TGTGCCAGTACTCGTGGGGCCCATATGGAGACCCAGTACTTC.

By share, this clone counts as large. The sample has other DNA sequences that encode this CDR3 too. The chain combines TRBV11-2 with TRBJ2-5, with 10 bases identical to TRBD2. This CDR3 is built from 15 residues. CDR1 and CDR2 (germline): SGHAT, FQNNGV. The V segment lost 5 bases and the J segment 2 bases; nucleotides outside the gene matches: 5. Written as DNA, the CDR3 is TGTGCCAGCAGCCTTGGACTAGCGGAGCAAGAGACCCAGTACTTC. Its protein is CASSLGLAEQETQYF.

CDR3 sequence: CASSSRGDEKLFF. CDR3 bases: TGTGCCAGCAGCTCGAGGGGTGACGAAAAACTGTTTTTT. The chain couples TRBV5-7 to TRBJ1-4, with D tentatively TRBD1 (5 bases). TRBV5-7 is recorded as an ORF, its role being uncertain. With 3 bases removed from V and 8 bases from J, the gap between germline ends came to 11 bases. This CDR3 is built from 13 residues.

This clone is labeled as medium-sized (0.01 to 0.1%). The V gene is TRBV20-1, the J gene TRBJ2-1; D remains unclear. CDR3 length: 10 amino acids. The V gene's germline CDR1 is DFQATT and CDR2 SNEGSKA (reference sequence). V was shortened by 6 bases and J by 8 bases, with 8 bases between the two germline ends. CDR3 amino acids: CSALAYEQFF. For the CDR3, the DNA is TGCAGTGCCTTAGCATATGAGCAGTTCTTC.

This chain joins TRBV21-1 and TRBJ2-5. TRBV21-1 is given as a pseudogene. The CDR3 is made up of 16 amino acids. The CDR3, as DNA: TGTGCCAGCAGGAAAATCCCTTCGTGGGTATGGAAGACCCAGTACTTC. Translation gives CASRKIPSWVWKTQYF.

The CDR3 loop is CSAPLVGAQYF. The CDR3, as DNA: TGCAGTGCTCCCCTGGTAGGGGCCCAGTACTTC. The chain uses TRBV20-1 and TRBJ2-5; a weak D match, TRBD1 (5 bases). V lost 5 bases, J lost 9 bases, and 13 bases lay in between. Per the germline V gene, CDR1 is DFQATT and CDR2 is SNEGSKA (reference sequence). The CDR3 has 11 residues.

This clone came up a few times. J is TRBJ1-1 and V is TRBV4-1; tentative D call: TRBD1 (6 bases). Deletions cut 7 bases from V and 5 bases from J, with 14 bases between. This CDR3 contains 13 residues. CDR1 and CDR2 (germline): MGHRA, YSYEKL. CDR3 region: CASTGTGFTEAFF. The CDR3 DNA reads TGCGCCAGCACGGGAACAGGGTTTACTGAAGCTTTCTTT.

V usage is TRBV12-5 and J usage is TRBJ2-1, with D possibly being TRBD2 (5 bases). Trimming took off 7 bases at V and 4 bases at J, with 11 bases between the two ends. From germline, CDR1 is LGHNT and CDR2 FRNRAP. The length of the CDR3 is 13 residues. DNA of the CDR3: TGTGCTAGTGCCCTGGACTCTTACAATGAGCAGTTCTTC. Translating it yields CASALDSYNEQFF. The complete variable domain, with remaining parts taken from reference TRBV12-5 and TRBJ2-1, reads DARVTQTPRHKVTEMGQEVTMRCQPILGHNTVFWYRQTMMQGLELLAYFRNRAPLDDSGMPKDRFSAEMPDATLATLKIQPSEPRDSAVYFCASALDSYNEQFFGPGTRLTVL.